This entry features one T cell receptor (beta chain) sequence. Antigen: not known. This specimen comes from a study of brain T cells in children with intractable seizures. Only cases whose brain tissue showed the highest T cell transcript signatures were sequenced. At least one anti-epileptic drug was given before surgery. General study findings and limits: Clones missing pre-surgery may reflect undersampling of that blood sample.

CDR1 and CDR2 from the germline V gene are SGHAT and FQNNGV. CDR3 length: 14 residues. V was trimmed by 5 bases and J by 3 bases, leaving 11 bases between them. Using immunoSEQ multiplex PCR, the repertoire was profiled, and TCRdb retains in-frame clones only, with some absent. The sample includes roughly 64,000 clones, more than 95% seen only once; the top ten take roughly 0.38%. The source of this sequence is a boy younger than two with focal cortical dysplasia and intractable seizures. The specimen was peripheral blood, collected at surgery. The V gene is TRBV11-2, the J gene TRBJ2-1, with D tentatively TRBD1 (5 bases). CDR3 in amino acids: CASSPGSIYNEQFF. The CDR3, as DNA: TGTGCCAGCAGCCCAGGGTCGATCTACAATGAGCAGTTCTTC. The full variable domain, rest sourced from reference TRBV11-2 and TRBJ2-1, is EAGVAQSPRYKIIEKRQSVAFWCNPISGHATLYWYQQILGQGPKLLIQFQNNGVVDDSQLPKDRFSAERLKGVDSTLKIQPAKLEDSAVYLCASSPGSIYNEQFFGPGTRLTVL.